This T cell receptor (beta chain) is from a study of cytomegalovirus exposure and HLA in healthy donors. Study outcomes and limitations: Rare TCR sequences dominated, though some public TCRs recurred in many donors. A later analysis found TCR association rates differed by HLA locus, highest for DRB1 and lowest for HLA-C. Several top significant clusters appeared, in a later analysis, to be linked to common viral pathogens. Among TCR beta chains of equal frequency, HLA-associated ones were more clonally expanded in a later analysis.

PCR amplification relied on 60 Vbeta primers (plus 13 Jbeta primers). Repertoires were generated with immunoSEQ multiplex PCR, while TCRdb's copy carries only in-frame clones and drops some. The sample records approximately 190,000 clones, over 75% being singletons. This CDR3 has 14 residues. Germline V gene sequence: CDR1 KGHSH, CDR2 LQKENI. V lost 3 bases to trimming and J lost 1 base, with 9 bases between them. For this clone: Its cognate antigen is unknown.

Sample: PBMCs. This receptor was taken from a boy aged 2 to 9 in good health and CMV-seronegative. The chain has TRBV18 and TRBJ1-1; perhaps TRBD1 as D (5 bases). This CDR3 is CASSPGGSNTEAFF. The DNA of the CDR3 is TGTGCCAGCTCACCGGGGGGTTCGAACACTGAAGCTTTCTTT. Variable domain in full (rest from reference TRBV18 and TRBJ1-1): NAGVMQNPRHLVRRRGQEARLRCSPMKGHSHVYWYRQLPEEGLKFMVYLQKENIIDESGMPKERFSAEFPKEGPSILRIQQVVRGDSAAYFCASSPGGSNTEAFFGQGTRLTVV.